This TCR beta chain was obtained from a study of Graves' ophthalmopathy and Graves' hyperthyroidism. The CDR3 sequence is 12 residues long. V lost 8 bases to trimming and J lost 1 base, with 8 bases between them. The authors amplified TCR beta CDR3 regions from RNA transcripts. In the first round, RT-PCR was carried out with HTBI primers, and a multiplex PCR formed the second round. TCRdb reprocessed the multiplex PCR reads via MiXCR and lists one record per CDR3 protein. The repertoire holds 230,000 or so distinct CDR3 sequences, with less than 55% as singletons. J is TRBJ1-1 and V is TRBV12-3 or TRBV12-4; unclear D gene. The origin of this receptor is an adult man with Graves' ophthalmopathy. The sequencing sample was made of peripheral blood. CDR3 loop: CASQVGNTEAFF. DNA for the CDR3: TGTGCCAGCCAGGTGGGGAACACTGAAGCTTTCTTT.